This entry describes one T cell receptor beta chain. These data originate in a study of blood T cell repertoires in COVID-19. About the research overall: The United States, Italy and Spain were the sources of the acute and convalescent COVID-19 samples.

V trimming: 6 bases; J trimming: 4 bases; junction bases outside the gene matches: 17. This CDR3 contains 18 residues. Germline CDR1 reads SGHRS; CDR2 reads YFSETQ. Profiled with immunoSEQ multiplex PCR; TCRdb holds only in-frame clones, not every one. Among around 250,000 clones listed, about 89% were seen once. The specimen was peripheral blood. The sequence was collected from a woman aged 55-69 years who had recovered from COVID-19. V usage is TRBV5-1 and J usage is TRBJ2-2, with TRBD1 matching 8 bases. CDR3 in amino acids: CASMPTGQGFGGTGELFF. Here the CDR3 DNA reads TGCGCCAGCATGCCCACCGGACAGGGTTTTGGGGGCACCGGGGAGCTGTTTTTT.